This T cell receptor (beta chain) was identified during a study of cytomegalovirus exposure and HLA in healthy donors. Overall study findings and caveats: A later analysis reportedly found that, within productive TCRs, an Asian-associated ancestry cluster had fewer N-insertions than the mean observed across the approximately 690 donors. Earlier findings revealed that most TCR beta V segments proved productive either about 87% or about 30% of the time.

Trimming removed 3 bases from V and 4 bases from J, with 7 bases in between. Germline V gives CDR1 SQVTM, CDR2 ANQGSEA. The CDR3 is 12 amino acids. To note about this clone: Its target is unknown.

60 Vbeta and 13 Jbeta primers were used in PCR. Only in-frame clones appear in the TCRdb table, and some are missing; sequencing was by immunoSEQ multiplex PCR. Among some 200,000 clones listed, roughly 77% were seen once. The clonotype was recovered from a male donor in good health and CMV-seropositive. This chain connects TRBV29-1 to TRBJ2-1, with D uncertain. Sequencing was performed on PBMCs. In DNA, the CDR3 is TGCAGCGTTGACCCCCAGTACAATGAGCAGTTCTTC. It yields the protein CSVDPQYNEQFF.